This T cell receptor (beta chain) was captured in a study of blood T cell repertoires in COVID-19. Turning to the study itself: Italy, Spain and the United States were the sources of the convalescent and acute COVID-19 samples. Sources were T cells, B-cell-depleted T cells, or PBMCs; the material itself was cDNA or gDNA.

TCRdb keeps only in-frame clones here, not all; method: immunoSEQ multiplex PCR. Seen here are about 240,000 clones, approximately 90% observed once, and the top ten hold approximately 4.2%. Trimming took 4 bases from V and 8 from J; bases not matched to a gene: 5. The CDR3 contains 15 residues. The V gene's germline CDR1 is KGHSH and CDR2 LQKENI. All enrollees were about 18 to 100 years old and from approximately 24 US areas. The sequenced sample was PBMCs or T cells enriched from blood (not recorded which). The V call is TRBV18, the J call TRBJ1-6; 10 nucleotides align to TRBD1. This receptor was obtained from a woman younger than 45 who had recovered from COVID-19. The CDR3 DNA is TGTGCCAGCTCACTTGACAGGGGGCGAGATTCACCCCTCCACTTT. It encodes CASSLDRGRDSPLHF.